Listed here are 10 T cell receptor beta chains from one sample, sequenced in a study of shared clonotypes between healthy human individuals. Produced via immunoSEQ multiplex PCR; TCRdb's table is partial and in-frame only. Seen here are about 1.1 million clones, approximately 80% observed once, and the top ten hold 0.6% to 0.75%. Sample: memory CD4+ T cells from PBMCs. Stated subset: CD45RA-negative fraction. These receptors all stem from a man aged 18 to 29 in good health. Some clones in this sample may be carry-over from other donors' samples.

This chain joins TRBV5-1 and TRBJ2-2; TRBD1 aligns across 7 bases. Trimming took 0 bases from V and 1 from J; bases not matched to a gene: 3. Germline CDR1 and CDR2: SGHRS and YFSETQ. This CDR3 spans 16 amino acids. CDR3 nucleotide sequence: TGCGCCAGCAGCTTGGGACAGGGATTGAACACCGGGGAGCTGTTTTTT. It specifies CASSLGQGLNTGELFF.

J is TRBJ2-1 and V is TRBV28, with TRBD2 matching over 9 bases. V was clipped by 6 bases and J by 0 bases; unmatched bases: 18. The CDR3 is 20 residues long. CDR1 MDHEN and CDR2 SYDVKM come from the germline V gene. CDR3 nucleotides: TGTGCCAGCAGCTCCGTGAGGCCTAGCGGGACTGGAAGCTCCTACAATGAGCAGTTCTTC. Residues: CASSSVRPSGTGSSYNEQFF.

This clone was detected only once. A read error may be the cause here, since a much bigger clone is one base away. The sample contains more than one DNA sequence encoding this CDR3. This chain uses TRBV15 with TRBJ1-2; 9 bases line up with TRBD1. CDR1 is LNHNV, CDR2 YYDKDF, per germline (reference sequence). The V gene end was trimmed by 3 bases and the J gene end by 8 bases; junction bases not matched to a gene: 13. The CDR3 has 16 amino acids. In DNA, the CDR3 is TGTGCCACCAGCAGGGCTCCGAGGGACAGGGCGGTAGGCTACACCTTC. Amino acids: CATSRAPRDRAVGYTF.

The chain uses TRBV30 and TRBJ2-1; 7 nucleotides line up with TRBD2. The CDR3 has 14 amino acids. The trim removed 0 bases at V and 5 bases at J, leaving 4 bases unmatched. Germline V gene lookup returns CDR1 GTSNPN and CDR2 SVGIG (reference sequence). CDR3 DNA: TGTGCCTGGAGTGTAGTCGGGAGGAACAATGAGCAGTTCTTC. This sequence encodes CAWSVVGRNNEQFF. The full variable domain, its missing parts supplied by reference TRBV30 and TRBJ2-1, is SQTIHQWPATLVQPVGSPLSLECTVEGTSNPNLYWYRQAAGRGLQLLFYSVGIGQISSEVPQNLSASRPQDRQFILSSKKLLLSDSGFYLCAWSVVGRNNEQFFGPGTRLTVL.

J is TRBJ2-7 and V is TRBV27, with 12 nucleotides matching TRBD1. This CDR3 contains 16 residues. Germline loops: CDR1 MNHEY, CDR2 SMNVEV (reference sequence). The ends lost 7 bases at V and 5 bases at J; junction bases unmatched: 12. The CDR3 DNA reads TGTGCCAGCACCGGATCCGGGACAGGGGGCTTTCACGAGCAGTACTTC. It specifies CASTGSGTGGFHEQYF.

The chain links TRBV10-3 to TRBJ2-7; tentatively, D is TRBD1 or TRBD2 (5 bases each). This CDR3 has 20 amino acids. Trimming removed 4 bases from V and 3 bases from J, with 31 bases in between. The germline V gene encodes CDR1 ENHRY and CDR2 SYGVKD. CDR3 nucleotides: TGTGCCATCAGTGGGGGATCCGGGGACGCAAACTATCACCGCTTCTACGAGCAGTACTTC. This codes for CAISGGSGDANYHRFYEQYF.

This rearrangement joins TRBV18 to TRBJ2-5; 7 bases agree with TRBD1. Germline CDR1 and CDR2: KGHSH and LQKENI. J gave up 3 bases and V 1 base, and 2 bases lay outside the gene matches. The CDR3 spans 14 residues. CDR3 residues: CASSPRQGKETQYF. The CDR3 DNA sequence: TGTGCCAGCTCACCACGACAGGGAAAAGAGACCCAGTACTTC. The full variable domain, in which reference TRBV18 and TRBJ2-5 provide the parts outside the CDR3, is NAGVMQNPRHLVRRRGQEARLRCSPMKGHSHVYWYRQLPEEGLKFMVYLQKENIIDESGMPKERFSAEFPKEGPSILRIQQVVRGDSAAYFCASSPRQGKETQYFGPGTRLLVL.

This clone was found a few times. The J gene is TRBJ1-2, the V gene TRBV7-2; tentatively, D is TRBD1 (6 bases). V dropped 0 bases and J dropped 8 bases, with 10 bases sitting between them. Germline assignment: CDR1 SGHTA and CDR2 FQGNSA. There are 13 residues in the CDR3. CDR3 nucleotides: TGTGCCAGCAGCTTAGCGGCGGGACAAGGCTACACCTTC. Translating gives CASSLAAGQGYTF. Drawing the rest from reference TRBV7-2 and TRBJ1-2, the complete variable domain is GAGVSQSPSNKVTEKGKDVELRCDPISGHTALYWYRQSLGQGLEFLIYFQGNSAPDKSGLPSDRFSAERTGGSVSTLTIQRTQQEDSAVYLCASSLAAGQGYTFGSGTRLTVV.

The rearrangement links TRBV5-6 to TRBJ2-7; 7 nucleotides match TRBD1. The CDR3 length is 15 residues. With V trimmed by 4 bases and J by 0 bases, 7 bases remained unmatched. Germline values: CDR1 SGHDT, CDR2 YYEEEE. CDR3 sequence (DNA): TGTGCCAGCAGCGGTGGGACAGCTACCTCCTACGAGCAGTACTTC. Its translation is CASSGGTATSYEQYF.

The V call is TRBV18, the J call TRBJ2-4; D is ambiguous. Germline CDR1 reads KGHSH; CDR2 reads LQKENI. V dropped 2 bases and J dropped 6 bases, with 11 bases sitting between them. The length of the CDR3 is 14 residues. The CDR3 reads CASSPSRGLNIQYF. CDR3 sequence (DNA): TGTGCCAGCTCACCAAGTCGCGGATTAAACATTCAGTACTTC.